This TCR beta chain was observed in a study of post-analysis software for immune sequencing data. Study context: Patients with relapsing-remitting, secondary progressive and progressive-relapsing multiple sclerosis courses were all represented.

This clonotype was found a few times. Its antigen is not identified. Study findings and constraints: Compared with controls, patients had more of 4 to 6 TRBV segments, including TRBV5-6, TRBV5-1 and TRBV20-1. People with multiple sclerosis had a significantly lower normalized Chao1 diversity than controls did. F measure showed strong co-clustering of same-batch samples.

Researchers reported that TCR beta cDNA libraries carried unique molecular identifiers. A single record per CDR3 protein comes from TCRdb applying MiXCR to the PCR reads. Among about 540,000 distinct CDR3 sequences listed, around 34% were seen once. The germline V gene has CDR1 SNHLY and CDR2 FYNNEI. The CDR3 is made up of 13 amino acids. V was pared by 8 bases and J by 5 bases, with 8 bases of the junction left unmatched. The material sequenced was blood. This clonotype was obtained from a girl aged 2-17 years with multiple sclerosis. The genes are TRBV2 and TRBJ2-5; 7 bases agree with TRBD2. The DNA of the CDR3 is TGTGCCAGCGGAAGACTAGCCAGGGAGACCCAGTACTTC. It yields the protein CASGRLARETQYF.